This TCR beta chain comes out of a study of T cells in Graves' hyperthyroidism and ophthalmopathy. Regarding this clonotype: Its matching antigen is unknown.

Germline V CDR1 and CDR2: SGDLS, YYNGEE. V was shortened by 3 bases and J by 4 bases, with 11 bases between the two germline ends. The CDR3 is 14 amino acids. Diagnosis of hyperthyroidism was new in patients aged 18 to 65, and its duration was under 2 months. Study conclusions and caveats: Before onset, by a median of approximately 6.2 months, the model predicted ophthalmopathy.

RNA transcripts yielded amplified TCR beta CDR3 regions. Primed by the HTBI set, a first-round RT-PCR was run on the TCR CDR3. TCRdb recomputed calls from the multiplex PCR reads with MiXCR, one row per CDR3 protein. The repertoire consists of roughly 420,000 distinct CDR3 sequences, with around 16% occurring once and the leading ten covering 12% to 15%. This chain uses TRBV9 with TRBJ1-5; perhaps TRBD1 as D (5 bases). The TCR comes from a woman aged 18 to 35 with Graves' hyperthyroidism. The sequenced sample was blood. CDR3 sequence (DNA): TGTGCCAGCAGCGCGTGGGGCGGAAATCAGCCCCAGCATTTT. This encodes CASSAWGGNQPQHF.